This entry is about one T cell receptor beta chain. Its antigen is not identified. This specimen belongs to a study of healthy donors' naive CD4 and CD8 T cells. Study background: Donors spanned ages 20-25, 40-50 and 60-70 years, half female. All functional IMGT TCR alpha variants were covered by new primers.

Study-level findings and limits: Naive CD4+ and CD8+ cells reportedly differed in usage of most V and J genes.

Each TCR library used around 500 ng of total RNA and a linear amplification protocol. Original data processing: 78,498 TCR alpha transcripts were sequenced from roughly 5 healthy donors. Via MiXCR, TCRdb re-called the reads, giving one row per CDR3 protein. These V and J calls derive from TCRdb rather than the authors' analysis. The table has 150,000 to 200,000 distinct CDR3 sequences, around 74% seen once; the top ten hold approximately 2.5%. The CDR3 extends over 14 amino acids. The ends were cut back, 4 bases at V and 0 bases at J, with 11 bases in the middle. Germline V gene data show CDR1 as SQVTM and CDR2 as ANQGSEA.

Sequenced material: naive CD4+ and CD8+ T cells sorted from blood, pooled from several donors. The chain recombines TRBV29-1 with TRBJ2-3, with a weak D call TRBD2 (5 bases). The TCR was taken from a pool of human donors in good health; the sample pools cells from several healthy donors. In DNA, the CDR3 is TGCAGCGTTGGTCCCCGGGGAAGCACAGATACGCAGTATTTT. Translated: CSVGPRGSTDTQYF.